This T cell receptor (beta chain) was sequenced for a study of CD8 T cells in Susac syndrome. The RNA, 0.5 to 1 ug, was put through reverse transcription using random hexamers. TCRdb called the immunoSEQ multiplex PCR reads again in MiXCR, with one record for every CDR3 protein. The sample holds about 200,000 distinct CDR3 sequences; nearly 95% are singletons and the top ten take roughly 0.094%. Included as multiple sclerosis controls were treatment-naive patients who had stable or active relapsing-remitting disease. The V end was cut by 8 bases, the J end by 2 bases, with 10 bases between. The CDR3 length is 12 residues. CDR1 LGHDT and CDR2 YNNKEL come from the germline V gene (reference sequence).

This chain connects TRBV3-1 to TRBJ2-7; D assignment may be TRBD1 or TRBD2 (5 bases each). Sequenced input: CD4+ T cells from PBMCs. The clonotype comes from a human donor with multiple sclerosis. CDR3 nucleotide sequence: TGTGCCAGCGGTGGGGGAACCTACGAGCAGTACTTC. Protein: CASGGGTYEQYF.